A single sample is the source of the 18 T cell receptor beta chains below, sequenced in a study of blood T cell repertoires in COVID-19. Assay: immunoSEQ multiplex PCR; the TCRdb copy retains only in-frame clones and omits some. The repertoire has roughly 280,000 clones, around nine tenths of them found once; the top ten carry under 2.5%. Material: PBMCs or T cells enriched from blood (not recorded which). The receptor source for this set is a woman in her sixties who had recovered from COVID-19.

The rearrangement joins TRBV11-2 to TRBJ1-1; 7 nucleotides align to TRBD1. Germline CDR1 reads SGHAT; CDR2 reads FQNNGV. The CDR3 runs to 14 residues. The V gene end was trimmed by 4 bases and the J gene end by 2 bases; junction bases not matched to a gene: 4. CDR3 sequence: CASSSDRVNTEAFF. Written as DNA, the CDR3 is TGTGCCAGCAGCTCAGACAGGGTTAACACTGAAGCTTTCTTT. Full variable domain (outside the CDR3, taken from reference TRBV11-2 and TRBJ1-1): EAGVAQSPRYKIIEKRQSVAFWCNPISGHATLYWYQQILGQGPKLLIQFQNNGVVDDSQLPKDRFSAERLKGVDSTLKIQPAKLEDSAVYLCASSSDRVNTEAFFGQGTRLTVV.

The J gene is TRBJ2-1, the V gene TRBV18, with D unclear. Trimming removed 0 bases from V and 9 bases from J, with 27 bases in between. The CDR3 totals 19 residues. Germline CDR1 KGHSH, CDR2 LQKENI. Written as DNA, the CDR3 is TGTGCCAGCTCACCACCCCCCTATAAGAGGTTCGGGTCCGTGGGTGAGCAGTTCTTC. This translates into CASSPPPYKRFGSVGEQFF.

This CDR3 is CASSGDRGYGYTF. The CDR3 DNA is TGCGCCAGCAGCGGGGACAGGGGCTATGGCTACACCTTC. This chain links TRBV5-1 with TRBJ1-2; 10 nucleotides match TRBD1. J lost 4 bases, V lost 4 bases, and 1 base had no gene match. CDR1 SGHRS and CDR2 YFSETQ come from the germline V gene. The CDR3 is 13 amino acids.

The chain carries TRBV7-9 and TRBJ1-6; D remains unclear. This CDR3 has 15 amino acids. Germline CDR1 reads SEHNR; CDR2 reads FQNEAQ (reference sequence). The V gene lost 6 bases and the J gene lost 5 bases, with 14 bases spanning the gap. CDR3 bases: TGTGCCAGCAGTCGCGGGAACGTTCATAATTCACCCCTCCACTTT. Translated, it gives CASSRGNVHNSPLHF.

This rearrangement joins TRBV10-3 to TRBJ1-4, with TRBD1 matching 12 bases. V was clipped by 6 bases and J by 8 bases; unmatched bases: 13. Per the germline V gene, CDR1 is ENHRY and CDR2 is SYGVKD. The CDR3 sequence is 17 residues long. The chain's CDR3 is CAIRHPGQGAGAEKLFF. The CDR3 DNA reads TGTGCCATCAGGCACCCGGGACAGGGGGCAGGTGCCGAAAAACTGTTTTTT.

The chain recombines TRBV28 with TRBJ2-7, with D possibly matching TRBD1 (5 bases). Deletions cut 7 bases from V and 2 bases from J, with 12 bases between. Looked up from germline, CDR1 is MDHEN and CDR2 is SYDVKM. This CDR3 is 13 amino acids long. The CDR3 here is CASMGPGTYEQYF. The CDR3 bases are TGTGCCAGCATGGGGCCAGGGACCTACGAGCAGTACTTC.

The rearrangement uses TRBV18 and TRBJ2-5, with D tentatively TRBD1 (6 bases). Trimming took 6 bases from V and 1 from J, leaving 9 bases between them. The CDR3 extends over 13 amino acids. Germline-derived CDR1 and CDR2 are KGHSH and LQKENI. The CDR3 protein is CASSTDSQETQYF. The CDR3 DNA is TGTGCCAGCTCTACGGACAGCCAAGAGACCCAGTACTTC.

The CDR3 protein is CASSDPRDFDTEAFF. DNA for the CDR3: TGTGCCAGCAGTGACCCCCGGGACTTCGACACTGAAGCTTTCTTT. The chain employs TRBV6-1 and TRBJ1-1; TRBD1 is a possible D gene (5 bases). CDR3 length: 15 amino acids. Germline-derived CDR1 and CDR2 are MNHNS and SASEGT. Trimming removed 3 bases from V and 3 bases from J, with 14 bases in between.

For the CDR3, the DNA is TGTGCCAGCAGCTTAGGGCGGGTGGGGAACACTGAAGCTTTCTTT. This codes for CASSLGRVGNTEAFF. The chain employs TRBV11-2 and TRBJ1-1; the D is unclear. This CDR3 contains 15 residues. Germline values: CDR1 SGHAT, CDR2 FQNNGV. Trimming shortened V by 1 base and J by 1 base, and 10 bases separated the two germline ends. Filled out from reference TRBV11-2 and TRBJ1-1, the complete variable domain reads EAGVAQSPRYKIIEKRQSVAFWCNPISGHATLYWYQQILGQGPKLLIQFQNNGVVDDSQLPKDRFSAERLKGVDSTLKIQPAKLEDSAVYLCASSLGRVGNTEAFFGQGTRLTVV.

The rearrangement uses TRBV6-6 and TRBJ1-2; 7 bases fit TRBD1. V lost 7 bases, J lost 4 bases, and 9 bases stayed unmatched. Germline V lookup: CDR1 MNHNY, CDR2 SVGAGI (reference sequence). The CDR3 is 14 residues long. CDR3 DNA: TGTGCCAGCACCCAGGGGGACAGCCTCTATGGCTACACCTTC. Translating it yields CASTQGDSLYGYTF.

This clone was recorded a few times. The chain uses TRBV5-6 and TRBJ1-1; no firm D call. This CDR3 contains 14 residues. The V end was cut by 3 bases, the J end by 1 base, with 10 bases between. Germline CDR1 is SGHDT and CDR2 is YYEEEE. The CDR3: CASSYTPKNTEAFF. The CDR3 DNA reads as TGTGCCAGCAGCTATACACCCAAGAACACTGAAGCTTTCTTT.

The chain recombines TRBV24-1 with TRBJ1-5; 8 nucleotides align to TRBD1. Germline V gene lookup returns CDR1 KGHDR and CDR2 SFDVKD. This CDR3 is 16 amino acids long. V shed 3 bases and J 7 bases; nucleotides not matched to a gene: 10. The CDR3 DNA is TGTGCCACCAGTGATCCAGGACAGGGAGCGATACAGCCCCAGCATTTT. This encodes CATSDPGQGAIQPQHF.

This clone was seen a few times. The chain uses TRBV10-1 and TRBJ2-2; 8 nucleotides agree with TRBD2. Losses at the gene ends were 5 bases for V and 6 bases for J; bases not matched to a gene: 11. CDR3 length: 16 amino acids. Per germline, CDR1 WNHNN and CDR2 SYGVQD (reference sequence). Written as DNA, the CDR3 is TGCGCCAGCAGTCTCCAAGCGGGGGAGGACGCCGGGGAGCTGTTTTTT. Protein: CASSLQAGEDAGELFF.

The V and J genes are TRBV29-1 and TRBJ1-2, with D unclear. V gave up 6 bases and J gave up 4 bases, with 15 bases separating them. Germline V CDR1 and CDR2: SQVTM, ANQGSEA. The CDR3 length is 13 residues. The CDR3 region has the DNA TGCAGCGTCCGCCCGGAGGGTCTCTATGGCTACACCTTC. Protein sequence: CSVRPEGLYGYTF.

The chain couples TRBV7-8 to TRBJ1-5; D is perhaps TRBD1 (5 bases). CDR3 length: 16 amino acids. Germline lookup yields CDR1 SGHVS and CDR2 FQNEAQ. Deletions cut 1 base from V and 6 bases from J, with 16 bases between. CDR3 nucleotide sequence: TGTGCCAGCAGCTTAGGTTCCGGAAGGAGGGGTCAGCCCCAGCATTTT. This codes for CASSLGSGRRGQPQHF.

This CDR3 is CASSFLAGYYNEQFF. DNA of the CDR3: TGTGCCAGCAGCTTCCTAGCGGGCTACTACAATGAGCAGTTCTTC. The chain combines TRBV7-8 with TRBJ2-1; 8 bases fit TRBD2. The V gene end was trimmed by 3 bases and the J gene end by 3 bases; junction bases not matched to a gene: 4. Germline loops: CDR1 SGHVS, CDR2 FQNEAQ. CDR3 length: 15 amino acids.

V gene TRBV11-2 combines with J gene TRBJ1-6; 9 bases fit TRBD1. CDR3 length: 16 amino acids. Germline loops: CDR1 SGHAT, CDR2 FQNNGV. The V segment lost 1 base and the J segment 7 bases; nucleotides outside the gene matches: 5. CDR3 nucleotide sequence: TGTGCCAGCAGCTTAGCCGGGACAGGGACGAATTCACCCCTCCACTTT. Encoded protein: CASSLAGTGTNSPLHF.

This chain connects TRBV5-4 to TRBJ1-2; D perhaps matches TRBD1 (6 bases). Germline CDR1 SGHNT, CDR2 YYREEE (reference sequence). The CDR3 runs to 14 residues. V lost 2 bases, J lost 3 bases, and 11 bases lay in between. The CDR3 loop is CASSLGNRDYGYTF. In DNA, the CDR3 is TGTGCCAGCAGCTTAGGAAACAGGGACTATGGCTACACCTTC.